This is a list of T cell receptor beta chains from one sample in a study of shared clonotypes between healthy human individuals. This table comes from immunoSEQ multiplex PCR, and its TCRdb copy is limited to in-frame clones, with some not included. The sample includes approximately 250,000 clones, approximately 70% of them seen just once. The sequenced sample consisted of memory CD4+ T cells sorted from blood. The source of these receptors is a man aged 25 to 40 in good health. Both conserved end residues are part of each CDR3.

V gene | CDR3 protein
TRBV27 | CASTGYTGPGGANVLTF
TRBV6-1 | CASSVEGAYEQYF
TRBV18 | CASSPPAGTGGIWNEQFF
TRBV7-2 | CASSLATGTYEQYF
TRBV7-2 | CASSPGLRSSYEQYF
TRBV11-3 | CASSLNQGNNQPQHF
TRBV28 | CASGAGQAYEQYF
TRBV6-5 | CASSPDRDRLYEQYF
TRBV11-2 | CASSGWTEGTEAFF
TRBV27 | CASSLLSRRGGMPSYNEQFF
TRBV27 | CASGPGGLVTYEQYF
TRBV7-2 | CASSPLGRATGELFF
TRBV6-5 | CASRDRGPYEQFF
TRBV18 | CASSNIGQATGELFF
TRBV19 | CASSWREWESEAFF
TRBV5-4 | CASSLFRGGAADEQYF
TRBV2 | CASSEALATGQNLAFF
TRBV5-4 | CASSWGTSGQETQYF
TRBV5-4 | CASSLAGVQGQGYNEQFF